Below are 16 T cell receptor beta chains sequenced from a single sample in a study of metastatic and nonmetastatic thyroid tumors. Using MiXCR, TCRdb reanalyzed the PCR reads. The table includes some 64,000 clones, just over 4% detected once. Until they underwent thyroid surgery, no patient had received any treatment. The material sequenced was blood. The receptor source for this set is a female donor with papillary thyroid cancer or a benign thyroid nodule (not recorded which). Some clones in this sample may be carry-over from other donors' samples.

This clone was picked up a small number of times. V usage is TRBV18 and J usage is TRBJ2-1; possibly TRBD1 for D (6 bases). V lost 2 bases and J 8 bases, leaving 16 bases between the germline ends. The CDR3 is 15 amino acids. The germline CDR1 and CDR2 sequences are KGHSH and LQKENI. The chain's CDR3 is CASSPGPPGVDEQFF. The CDR3 DNA follows: TGTGCCAGCTCACCAGGCCCCCCAGGGGTGGATGAGCAGTTCTTC.

By share, this clone counts as medium-sized. J is TRBJ2-2 and V is TRBV6-5; no clear D gene. This CDR3 has 13 amino acids. V shed 0 bases and J shed 3 bases, with 2 bases lying between them. In germline, CDR1 is MNHEY, CDR2 SVGAGI. The CDR3 DNA reads TGTGCCAGCAGTTACTCTCACACCGGGGAGCTGTTTTTT. This encodes CASSYSHTGELFF.

This chain links TRBV19 with TRBJ1-2; unclear D gene. Germline V lookup: CDR1 LNHDA, CDR2 SQIVND (reference sequence). This CDR3 has 13 residues. V was shortened by 6 bases and J by 8 bases, with 16 bases between the two germline ends. CDR3 nucleotide sequence: TGTGCCAGTAGCCCCCTGGGAGTACAGGGCTACACCTTC. Amino acids: CASSPLGVQGYTF.

This clone was recorded many times. The gene calls are TRBV20-1 and TRBJ1-2; weak D call: TRBD1 (5 bases). The CDR3 consists of 13 residues. Germline V gives CDR1 DFQATT, CDR2 SNEGSKA (reference sequence). The V gene lost 1 base and the J gene lost 8 bases, with 14 bases spanning the gap. The DNA for the CDR3 is TGCAGTGCTAGAGTGGGGCAGATAGGGGGCTACACCTTC. Translated: CSARVGQIGGYTF.

In this sample, this clone turned up many times. The chain employs TRBV20-1 and TRBJ1-5; D may be TRBD1 (5 bases). The length of the CDR3 is 11 residues. Trimming removed 6 bases from V and 7 bases from J, with 10 bases in between. The germline V gene encodes CDR1 DFQATT and CDR2 SNEGSKA (reference sequence). CDR3 residues: CSAGANQPQHF. The CDR3 nucleotides are TGCAGTGCCGGGGCAAACCAGCCCCAGCATTTT.

There are a few counts of this clone. This may be a read error, as it is one base from a much larger clone. V gene TRBV19 combines with J gene TRBJ2-5; 13 nucleotides match TRBD2. The germline CDR1 and CDR2 sequences are LNHDA and SQIVND (reference sequence). The CDR3 is 17 residues long. The CDR3 DNA sequence: TGTGCCAGTAGTATTACTAGCGGGAGGGCCGGAGGAGAGACCGAGTACTTC. Translated: CASSITSGRAGGETEYF.

This clone was counted ten times or more. V usage is TRBV5-1 and J usage is TRBJ1-2; D is undetermined. CDR3 length: 16 amino acids. V lost 2 bases, J lost 1 base, and 15 bases lay in between. Germline V gives CDR1 SGHRS, CDR2 YFSETQ. The CDR3 protein is CASSFFGRVLNYGYTF. CDR3 nucleotide sequence: TGCGCCAGCAGCTTCTTCGGACGGGTTCTTAACTATGGCTACACCTTC.

This clone was counted at least ten times. V is TRBV3-1 and J is TRBJ1-2; D not resolved. V dropped 1 base and J dropped 5 bases, with 2 bases sitting between them. The CDR3 spans 11 residues. Germline-derived CDR1 and CDR2 are LGHDT and YNNKEL (reference sequence). CDR3: CASSQGYGYTF. CDR3 DNA sequence: TGTGCCAGCAGCCAAGGATATGGCTACACCTTC.

In its sample, this clone was seen many times. V is TRBV12-3 or TRBV12-4 and J is TRBJ2-5; the match to TRBD2 covers 10 bases. The length of the CDR3 is 16 residues. V lost 4 bases, J lost 7 bases, and 12 bases stayed unmatched. The DNA of the CDR3 is TGTGCCAGCAGTTATTCGAGCGGGAGGGCCTCGGGGACCCAGTACTTC. It is translated as CASSYSSGRASGTQYF.

This clone has ten or more counts. J is TRBJ1-5 and V is TRBV7-2, with a possible D match to TRBD1 (6 bases). Germline V gene data show CDR1 as SGHTA and CDR2 as FQGNSA. There are 19 residues in the CDR3. Trimming removed 5 bases at V and 5 bases at J, with 28 bases between. The CDR3 DNA follows: TGTGCCAGCAGCCCTCATAGGGGGACCCTTCCGGGAGCAGATCAGCCCCAGCATTTT. This gives the protein CASSPHRGTLPGADQPQHF.

This rearrangement joins TRBV4-1 to TRBJ2-1; the match to TRBD2 covers 10 bases. The CDR3 sequence is 15 residues long. Germline lookup yields CDR1 MGHRA and CDR2 YSYEKL. Unmatched junction bases numbered 3, after V lost 0 bases and J lost 7 bases. CDR3 protein: CASSQDGLADNEQFF. The CDR3 bases are TGCGCCAGCAGCCAAGATGGACTAGCGGATAATGAGCAGTTCTTC.

This clone was recorded many times. CDR3 sequence reads: CSARDGNPVSYEQYF. CDR3 sequence (DNA): TGCAGTGCTAGAGACGGTAATCCGGTCTCCTACGAGCAGTACTTC. This chain joins TRBV20-1 and TRBJ2-7; unclear D gene. The CDR3 consists of 15 residues. Germline V gene data show CDR1 as DFQATT and CDR2 as SNEGSKA (reference sequence). Trimming shortened V by 0 bases and J by 0 bases, and 12 bases separated the two germline ends.

This clone has at least ten counts. This sample includes further DNA sequences coding for the same CDR3. The chain is built from TRBV20-1 and TRBJ2-3, with D hard to call. V lost 0 bases to trimming and J lost 10 bases, with 14 bases between them. Germline CDR1 is DFQATT and CDR2 is SNEGSKA (reference sequence). There are 13 residues in the CDR3. CDR3 amino acids: CSARDPGLGPQYF. CDR3 sequence (DNA): TGCAGTGCTAGAGACCCCGGGTTGGGTCCGCAGTATTTT.

The sample holds a few counts of this clone. A much larger clone differs from this one at a single base, so this may be a read error. This chain uses TRBV20-1 with TRBJ2-5, with unresolved D. The germline V gene has CDR1 DFQATT and CDR2 SNEGSKA (reference sequence). The CDR3 is 12 amino acids. In nucleotides, the CDR3 is TGCAGTGCTACCGACTCCGCGGAGAACCAGTACTTC. Protein sequence: CSATDSAENQYF.

This clone was recorded many times. This rearrangement joins TRBV7-3 to TRBJ1-1, with D hard to call. V lost 5 bases and J 0 bases, leaving 7 bases between the germline ends. The CDR3 consists of 13 residues. The germline CDR1 and CDR2 sequences are SGHTA and FQGTGA. The CDR3 loop is CASSANLNTEAFF. DNA for the CDR3: TGTGCCAGCAGCGCCAACCTGAACACTGAAGCTTTCTTT. Full variable domain (rest looked up from reference TRBV7-3 and TRBJ1-1): GAGVSQTPSNKVTEKGKYVELRCDPISGHTALYWYRQSLGQGPEFLIYFQGTGAADDSGLPNDRFFAVRPEGSVSTLKIQRTERGDSAVYLCASSANLNTEAFFGQGTRLTVV.

In this sample, this clone turned up many times. The V and J genes are TRBV27 and TRBJ2-1; D may be TRBD2 (6 bases). Germline CDR1 reads MNHEY; CDR2 reads SMNVEV (reference sequence). The CDR3 spans 14 residues. With 6 bases removed from V and 9 bases from J, the gap between germline ends came to 18 bases. As DNA, the CDR3 is TGTGCCAGCAGCCTCCGGGACTCGCATAGTGAGCAGTTCTTC. This encodes CASSLRDSHSEQFF.